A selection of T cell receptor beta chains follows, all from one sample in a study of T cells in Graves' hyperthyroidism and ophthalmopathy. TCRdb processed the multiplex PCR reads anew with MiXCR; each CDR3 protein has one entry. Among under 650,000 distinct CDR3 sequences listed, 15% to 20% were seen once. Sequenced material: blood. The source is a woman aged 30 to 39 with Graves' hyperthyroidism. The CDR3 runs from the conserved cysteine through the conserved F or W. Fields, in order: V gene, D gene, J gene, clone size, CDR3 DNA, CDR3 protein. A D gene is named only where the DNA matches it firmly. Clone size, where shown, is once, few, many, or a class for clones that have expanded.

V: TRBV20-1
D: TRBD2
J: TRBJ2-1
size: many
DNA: TGCAGTGGGACGAAAGGACTAGCGGGACCCTCCTACAATGAGCAGTTCTTC
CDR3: CSGTKGLAGPSYNEQFF

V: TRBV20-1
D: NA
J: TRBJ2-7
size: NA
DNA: TGCAGTGCTAGAGAACCGGTAAGCTACGAGCAGTACTTC
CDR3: CSAREPVSYEQYF

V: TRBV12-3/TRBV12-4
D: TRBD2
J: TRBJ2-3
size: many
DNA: TGTGCCAGCAAGACTAGCGGGACCGCAGATACGCAGTATTTT
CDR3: CASKTSGTADTQYF

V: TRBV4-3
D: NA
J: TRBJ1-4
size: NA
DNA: TGCGCCAGCAGCCAAGATTCCATGAGTAGAGAAAAACTGTTTTTT
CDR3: CASSQDSMSREKLFF

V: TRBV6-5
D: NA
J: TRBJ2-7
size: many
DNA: TGTGCCAGCAGTTACTCAGGGACCTACTACTACGAGCAGTACTTC
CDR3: CASSYSGTYYYEQYF

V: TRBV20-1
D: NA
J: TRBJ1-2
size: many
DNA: TGCAGTGCTAAGGGGGGGGACCATGGCTACACCTTC
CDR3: CSAKGGDHGYTF

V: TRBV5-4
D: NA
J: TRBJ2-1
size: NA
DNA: TGTGCCAGCAGCTTGGGGGCGGCGTTCAGCTCCTACAATGAGCAGTTCTTC
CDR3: CASSLGAAFSSYNEQFF

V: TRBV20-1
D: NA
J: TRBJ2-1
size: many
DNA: TGCAGTGCTAGAGGAAGTTACAATGAGCAGTTCTTC
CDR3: CSARGSYNEQFF

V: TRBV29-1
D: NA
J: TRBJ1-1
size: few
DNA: TGCAGCGCCCCTCTGGGGTCCACTGAAGCTTTCTTT
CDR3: CSAPLGSTEAFF

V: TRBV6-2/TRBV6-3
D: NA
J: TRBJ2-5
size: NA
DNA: TGTGCCAGCAGTTACTCGCCGGGTACGCCGGGAGAGACCCAGTACTTC
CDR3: CASSYSPGTPGETQYF

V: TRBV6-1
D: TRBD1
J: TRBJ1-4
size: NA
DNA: TGTGCCAGCAGCCCTGACAGGGGGCGAACTAATGAAAAACTGTTTTTT
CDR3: CASSPDRGRTNEKLFF

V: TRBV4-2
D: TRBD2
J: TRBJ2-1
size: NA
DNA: TGTGCCAGCAGCCAAGATCAATCACTAGCGGGAGGCGAGCAGTTCTTC
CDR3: CASSQDQSLAGGEQFF

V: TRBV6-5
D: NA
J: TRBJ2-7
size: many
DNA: TGTGCCAGCAGTTACTTGGGGACGGCTCAATACGAGCAGTACTTC
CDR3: CASSYLGTAQYEQYF

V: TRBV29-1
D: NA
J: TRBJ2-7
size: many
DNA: TGCAGCGTTGGGGACACCACCCGCTTCGAGCAGTACTTC
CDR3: CSVGDTTRFEQYF

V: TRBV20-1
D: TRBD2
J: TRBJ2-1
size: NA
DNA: TGCAGTGCTAGCTCCGGGACTAAATACAATGAGCAGTTCTTC
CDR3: CSASSGTKYNEQFF

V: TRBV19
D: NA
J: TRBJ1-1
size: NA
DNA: TGTGCCAGTACGAAAGGCGCAGTGAACACTGAAGCTTTCTTT
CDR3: CASTKGAVNTEAFF

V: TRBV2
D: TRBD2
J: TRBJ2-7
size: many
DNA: TGTGCCAGCACCCCGGGACTAGCGGGAGTAGGCGAGCAGTACTTC
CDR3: CASTPGLAGVGEQYF

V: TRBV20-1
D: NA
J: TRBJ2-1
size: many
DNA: TGCAGTGCTAGAGATCCAACGCAGTCCTACAATGAGCAGTTCTTC
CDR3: CSARDPTQSYNEQFF

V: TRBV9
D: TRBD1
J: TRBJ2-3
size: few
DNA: TGTGCCACACTCGCCGGGACAGACACAGATACGCAGTATTTT
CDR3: CATLAGTDTDTQYF

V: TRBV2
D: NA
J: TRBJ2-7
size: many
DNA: TGTGCCAGCAGGAATCGACTGCTGTCCTACGAGCAGTACTTC
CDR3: CASRNRLLSYEQYF

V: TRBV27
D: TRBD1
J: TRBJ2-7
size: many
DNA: TGTGCCAGCAGTTTATCGGGACAGGGGATGCGGTCCTACGAGCAGTACTTC
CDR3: CASSLSGQGMRSYEQYF

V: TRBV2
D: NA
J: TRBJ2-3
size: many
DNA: TGTGCCAGCAGTGAGAGGAGTAGGGCAGATACGCAGTATTTT
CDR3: CASSERSRADTQYF

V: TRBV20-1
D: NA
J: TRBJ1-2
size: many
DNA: TGCAGTGCTATCATCTCCACTAACTATGGCTACACCTTC
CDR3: CSAIISTNYGYTF

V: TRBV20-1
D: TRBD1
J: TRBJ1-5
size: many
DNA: TGCAGTGCTCCAATCCGGGACAGGGGAAAAAATCAGCCCCAGCATTTT
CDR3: CSAPIRDRGKNQPQHF